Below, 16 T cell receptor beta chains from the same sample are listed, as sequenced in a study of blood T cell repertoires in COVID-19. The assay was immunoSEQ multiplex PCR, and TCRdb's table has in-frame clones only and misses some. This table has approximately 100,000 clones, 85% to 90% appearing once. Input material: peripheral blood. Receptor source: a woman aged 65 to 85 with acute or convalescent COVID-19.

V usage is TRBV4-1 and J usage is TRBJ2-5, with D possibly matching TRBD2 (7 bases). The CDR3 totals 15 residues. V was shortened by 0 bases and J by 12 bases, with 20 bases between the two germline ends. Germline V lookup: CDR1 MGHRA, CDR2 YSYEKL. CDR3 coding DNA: TGCGCCAGCAGCCAAGAGGGGGGGCGGGAGAGCGACGAGTACTTC. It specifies CASSQEGGRESDEYF.

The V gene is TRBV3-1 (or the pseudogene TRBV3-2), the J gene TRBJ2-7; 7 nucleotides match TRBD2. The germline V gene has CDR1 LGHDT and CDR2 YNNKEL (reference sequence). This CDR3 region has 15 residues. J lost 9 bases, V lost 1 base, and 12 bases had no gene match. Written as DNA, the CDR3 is TGTGCCAGCAGCCAAGGCTTCGGGACGGGGGGTCCGCAGTACGTC. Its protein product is CASSQGFGTGGPQYV.

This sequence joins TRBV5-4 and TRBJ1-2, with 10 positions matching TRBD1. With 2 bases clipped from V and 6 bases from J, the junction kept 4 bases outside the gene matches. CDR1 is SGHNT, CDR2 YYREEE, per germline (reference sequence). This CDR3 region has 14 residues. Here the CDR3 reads CASSLDRGLHGYTF. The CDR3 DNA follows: TGTGCCAGCAGCTTAGACAGGGGGCTCCATGGCTACACCTTC.

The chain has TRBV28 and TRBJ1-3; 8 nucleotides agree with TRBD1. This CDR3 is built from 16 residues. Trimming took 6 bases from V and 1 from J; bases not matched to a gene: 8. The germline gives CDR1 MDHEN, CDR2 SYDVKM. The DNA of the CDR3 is TGTGCCAGCAGCCATTTCCAGGGGGCTTCTGGAAACACCATATATTTT. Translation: CASSHFQGASGNTIYF.

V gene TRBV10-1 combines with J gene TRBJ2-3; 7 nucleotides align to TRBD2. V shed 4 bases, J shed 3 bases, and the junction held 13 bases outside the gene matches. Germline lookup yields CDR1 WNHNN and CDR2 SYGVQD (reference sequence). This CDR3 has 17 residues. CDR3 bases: TGCGCCAGCAGTGCCTTTAGCGGGCCAGGAAAGACAGATACGCAGTATTTT. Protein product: CASSAFSGPGKTDTQYF.

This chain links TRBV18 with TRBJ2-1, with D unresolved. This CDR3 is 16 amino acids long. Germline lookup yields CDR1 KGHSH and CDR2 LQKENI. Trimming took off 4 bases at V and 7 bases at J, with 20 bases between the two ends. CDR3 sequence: CASSLSLPRIPNEQFF. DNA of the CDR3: TGTGCCAGCTCACTATCACTTCCCCGCATTCCGAATGAGCAGTTCTTC.

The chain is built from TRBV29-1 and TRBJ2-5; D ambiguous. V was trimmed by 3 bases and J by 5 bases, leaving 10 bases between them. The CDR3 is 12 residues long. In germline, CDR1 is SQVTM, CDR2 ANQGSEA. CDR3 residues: CSVEKVGETQYF. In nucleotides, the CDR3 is TGCAGCGTTGAGAAGGTGGGCGAGACCCAGTACTTC.

In DNA, the CDR3 is TGTGCCACCGAGGGACTAGCGGGGGGGCCCTACAATGAGCAGTTCTTC. It specifies CATEGLAGGPYNEQFF. The chain couples TRBV15 to TRBJ2-1; 16 nucleotides line up with TRBD2. CDR3 length equals 16 residues. Trimming cost V 8 bases and J 2 bases; bases outside gene matches: 3. CDR1 is LNHNV and CDR2 is YYDKDF in the germline V gene (reference sequence).

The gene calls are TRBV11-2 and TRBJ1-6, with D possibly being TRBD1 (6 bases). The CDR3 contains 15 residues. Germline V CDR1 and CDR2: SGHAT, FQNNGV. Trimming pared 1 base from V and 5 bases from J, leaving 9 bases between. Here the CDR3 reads CASSLVAGDNSPLHF. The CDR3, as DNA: TGTGCCAGCAGCTTAGTTGCAGGGGATAATTCACCCCTCCACTTT.

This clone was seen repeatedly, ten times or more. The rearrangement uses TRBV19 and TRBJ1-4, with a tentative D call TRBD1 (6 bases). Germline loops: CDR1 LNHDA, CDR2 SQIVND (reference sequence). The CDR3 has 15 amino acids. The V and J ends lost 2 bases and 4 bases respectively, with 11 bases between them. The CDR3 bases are TGTGCCAGTAGTATAAGGGGCAGGGGTAATGAAAAACTGTTTTTT. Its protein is CASSIRGRGNEKLFF.

The CDR3 sequence: CAGEGAEIYNEQFF. Here the CDR3 DNA reads TGTGCCGGCGAGGGGGCCGAAATCTACAATGAGCAGTTCTTC. The chain carries TRBV7-9 and TRBJ2-1, with 7 bases that match TRBD1. From germline, CDR1 is SEHNR and CDR2 FQNEAQ (reference sequence). The CDR3 loop spans 14 amino acids. With 11 bases clipped from V and 3 bases from J, the junction kept 10 bases outside the gene matches.

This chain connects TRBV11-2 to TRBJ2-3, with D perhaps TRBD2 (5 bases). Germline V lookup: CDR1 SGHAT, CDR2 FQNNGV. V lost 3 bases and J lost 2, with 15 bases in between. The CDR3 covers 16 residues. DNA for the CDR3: TGTGCCAGCAGCTTTATAGGACTGTACATCACAGATACGCAGTATTTT. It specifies CASSFIGLYITDTQYF.

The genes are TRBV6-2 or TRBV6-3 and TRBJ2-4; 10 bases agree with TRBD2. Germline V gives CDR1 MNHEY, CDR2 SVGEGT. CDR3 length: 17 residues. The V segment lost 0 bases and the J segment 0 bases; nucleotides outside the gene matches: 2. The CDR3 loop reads CASSYSRLAGAKNIQYF. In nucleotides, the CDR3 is TGTGCCAGCAGTTACTCCCGACTAGCGGGAGCCAAAAACATTCAGTACTTC.

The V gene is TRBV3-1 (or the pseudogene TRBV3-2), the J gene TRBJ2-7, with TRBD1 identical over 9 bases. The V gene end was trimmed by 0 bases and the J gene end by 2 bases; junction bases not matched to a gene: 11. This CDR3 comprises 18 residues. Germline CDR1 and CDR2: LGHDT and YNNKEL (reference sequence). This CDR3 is CASSQDRLTGGHTYEQYV. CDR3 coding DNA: TGTGCCAGCAGCCAAGATCGATTAACAGGGGGCCACACCTACGAGCAGTACGTC.

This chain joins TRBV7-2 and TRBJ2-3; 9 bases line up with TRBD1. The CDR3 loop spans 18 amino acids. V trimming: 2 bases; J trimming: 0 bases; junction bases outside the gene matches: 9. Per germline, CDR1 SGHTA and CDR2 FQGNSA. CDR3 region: CASSLLAIGTGSTDTQYF. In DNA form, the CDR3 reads TGTGCCAGCAGCTTATTGGCAATTGGGACAGGGAGCACAGATACGCAGTATTTT.

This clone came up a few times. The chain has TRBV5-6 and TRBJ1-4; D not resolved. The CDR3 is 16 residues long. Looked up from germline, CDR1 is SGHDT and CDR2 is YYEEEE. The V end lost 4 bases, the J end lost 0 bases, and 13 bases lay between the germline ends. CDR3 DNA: TGTGCCAGCAGCCCCGGTTTTGGTGCAACTAATGAAAAACTGTTTTTT. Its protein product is CASSPGFGATNEKLFF.